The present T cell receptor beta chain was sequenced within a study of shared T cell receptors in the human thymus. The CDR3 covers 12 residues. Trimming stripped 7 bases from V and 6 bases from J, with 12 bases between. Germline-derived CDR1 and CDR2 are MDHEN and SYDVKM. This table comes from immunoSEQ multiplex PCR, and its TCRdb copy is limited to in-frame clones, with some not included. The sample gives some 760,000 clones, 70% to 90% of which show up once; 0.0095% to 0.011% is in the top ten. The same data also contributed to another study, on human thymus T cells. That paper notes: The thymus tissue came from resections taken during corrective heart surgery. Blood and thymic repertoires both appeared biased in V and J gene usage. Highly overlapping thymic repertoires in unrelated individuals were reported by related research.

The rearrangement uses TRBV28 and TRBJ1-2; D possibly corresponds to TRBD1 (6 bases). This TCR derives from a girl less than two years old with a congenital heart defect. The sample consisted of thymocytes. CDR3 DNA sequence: TGTGCCAGCAAGATACAGGGACATGGCTACACCTTC. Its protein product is CASKIQGHGYTF.